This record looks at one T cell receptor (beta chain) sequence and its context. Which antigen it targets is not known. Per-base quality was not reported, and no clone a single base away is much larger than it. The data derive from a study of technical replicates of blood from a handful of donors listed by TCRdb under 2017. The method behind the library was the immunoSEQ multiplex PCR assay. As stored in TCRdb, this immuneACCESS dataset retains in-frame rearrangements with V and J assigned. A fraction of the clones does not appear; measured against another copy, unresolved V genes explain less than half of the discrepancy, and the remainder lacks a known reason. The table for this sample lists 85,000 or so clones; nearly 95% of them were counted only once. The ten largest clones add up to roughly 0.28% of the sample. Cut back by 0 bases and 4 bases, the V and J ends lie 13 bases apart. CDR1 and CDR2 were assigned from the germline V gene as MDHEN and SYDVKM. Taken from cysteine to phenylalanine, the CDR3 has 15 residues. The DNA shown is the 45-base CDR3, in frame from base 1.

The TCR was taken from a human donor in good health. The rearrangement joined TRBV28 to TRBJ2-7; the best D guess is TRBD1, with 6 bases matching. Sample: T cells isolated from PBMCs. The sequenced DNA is TGTGCCAGCAGTTTATGGGGGGCCCCAGCATACGAGCAGTACTTC. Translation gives CASSLWGAPAYEQYF. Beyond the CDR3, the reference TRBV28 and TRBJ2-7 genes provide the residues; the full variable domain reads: DVKVTQSSRYLVKRTGEKVFLECVQDMDHENMFWYRQDPGLGLRLIYFSYDVKMKEKGDIPEGYSVSREKKERFSLILESASTNQTSMYLCASSLWGAPAYEQYFGPGTRLTVT.